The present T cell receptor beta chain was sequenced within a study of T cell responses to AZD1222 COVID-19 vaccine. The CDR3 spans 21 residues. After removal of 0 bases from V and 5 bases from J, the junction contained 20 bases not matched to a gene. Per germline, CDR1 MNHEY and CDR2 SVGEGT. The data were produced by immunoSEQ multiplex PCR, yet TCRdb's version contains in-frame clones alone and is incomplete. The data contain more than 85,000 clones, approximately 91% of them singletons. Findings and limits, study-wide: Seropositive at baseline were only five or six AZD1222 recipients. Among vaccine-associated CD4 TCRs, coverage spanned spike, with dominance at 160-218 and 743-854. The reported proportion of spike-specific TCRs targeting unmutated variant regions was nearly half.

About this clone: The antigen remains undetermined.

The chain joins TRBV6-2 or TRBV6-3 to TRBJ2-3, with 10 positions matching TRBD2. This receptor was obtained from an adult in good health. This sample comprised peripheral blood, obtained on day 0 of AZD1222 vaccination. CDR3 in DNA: TGTGCCAGCAGTTACTCCTTCCTAGCGGGGGTTCGTTGGCATCGGCGAGATACGCAGTATTTT. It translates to CASSYSFLAGVRWHRRDTQYF.